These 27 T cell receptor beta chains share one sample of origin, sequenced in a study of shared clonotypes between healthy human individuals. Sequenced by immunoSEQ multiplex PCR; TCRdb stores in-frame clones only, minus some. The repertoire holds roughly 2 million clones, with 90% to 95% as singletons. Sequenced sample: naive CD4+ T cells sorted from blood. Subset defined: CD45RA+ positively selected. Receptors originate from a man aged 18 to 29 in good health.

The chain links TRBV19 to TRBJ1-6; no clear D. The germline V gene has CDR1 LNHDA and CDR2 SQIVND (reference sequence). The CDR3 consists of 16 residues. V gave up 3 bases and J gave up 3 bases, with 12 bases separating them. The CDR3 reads CASSIEGVGYNSPLHF. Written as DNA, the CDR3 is TGTGCCAGTAGTATTGAAGGTGTCGGCTATAATTCACCCCTCCACTTT.

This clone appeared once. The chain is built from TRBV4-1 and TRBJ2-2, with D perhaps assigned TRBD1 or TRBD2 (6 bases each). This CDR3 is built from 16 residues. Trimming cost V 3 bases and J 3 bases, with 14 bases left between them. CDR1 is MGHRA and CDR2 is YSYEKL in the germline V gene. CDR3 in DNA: TGCGCCAGCAGCCAGACTCCGGGGGCCTACACCGGGGAGCTGTTTTTT. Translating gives CASSQTPGAYTGELFF.

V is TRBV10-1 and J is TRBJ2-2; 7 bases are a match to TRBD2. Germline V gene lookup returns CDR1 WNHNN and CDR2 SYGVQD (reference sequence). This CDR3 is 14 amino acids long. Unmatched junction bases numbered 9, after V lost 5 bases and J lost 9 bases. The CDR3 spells CASSTGTNNRELFF. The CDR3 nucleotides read TGCGCCAGCAGTACCGGGACTAATAACAGGGAGCTGTTTTTT.

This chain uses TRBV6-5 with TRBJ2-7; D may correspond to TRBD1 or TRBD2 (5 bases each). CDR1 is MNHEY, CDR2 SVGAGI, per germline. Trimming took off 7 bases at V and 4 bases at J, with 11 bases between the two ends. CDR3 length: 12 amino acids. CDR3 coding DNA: TGTGCCAGCACGGGGCAAGCTTACGAGCAGTACTTC. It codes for CASTGQAYEQYF.

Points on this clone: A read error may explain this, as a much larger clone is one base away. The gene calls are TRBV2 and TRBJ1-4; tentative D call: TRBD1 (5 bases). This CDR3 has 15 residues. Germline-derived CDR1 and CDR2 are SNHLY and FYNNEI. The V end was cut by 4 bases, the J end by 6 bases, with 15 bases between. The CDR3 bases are TGTGCCAGCAGTGTTCCACCCGGGACCCATGAAAAACTGTTTTTT. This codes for CASSVPPGTHEKLFF.

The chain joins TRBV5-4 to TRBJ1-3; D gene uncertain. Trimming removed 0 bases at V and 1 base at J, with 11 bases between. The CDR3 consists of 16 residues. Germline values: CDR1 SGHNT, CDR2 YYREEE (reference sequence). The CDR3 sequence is CASSLGNRVSGNTIYF. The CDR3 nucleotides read TGTGCCAGCAGCTTGGGGAATAGGGTGTCTGGAAACACCATATATTTT.

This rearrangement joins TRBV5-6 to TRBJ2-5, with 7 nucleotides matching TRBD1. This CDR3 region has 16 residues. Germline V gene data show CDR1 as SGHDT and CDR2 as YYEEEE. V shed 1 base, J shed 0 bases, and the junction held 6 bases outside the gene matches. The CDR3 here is CASSLPPTGYQETQYF. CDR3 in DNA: TGTGCCAGCAGCTTGCCTCCGACAGGGTACCAAGAGACCCAGTACTTC.

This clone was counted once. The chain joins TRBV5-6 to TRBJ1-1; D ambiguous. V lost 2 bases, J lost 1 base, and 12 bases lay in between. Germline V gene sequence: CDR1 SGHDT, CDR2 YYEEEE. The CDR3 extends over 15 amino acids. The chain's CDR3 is CASSFAQNGNTEAFF. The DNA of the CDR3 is TGTGCCAGCAGCTTTGCTCAAAACGGGAACACTGAAGCTTTCTTT.

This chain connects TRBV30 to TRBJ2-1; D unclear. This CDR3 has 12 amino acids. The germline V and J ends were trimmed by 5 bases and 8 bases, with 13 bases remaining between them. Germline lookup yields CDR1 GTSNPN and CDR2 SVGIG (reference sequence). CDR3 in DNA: TGTGCCTGGTCCGACTCGGGCGATGAGCAGTTCTTC. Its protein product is CAWSDSGDEQFF.

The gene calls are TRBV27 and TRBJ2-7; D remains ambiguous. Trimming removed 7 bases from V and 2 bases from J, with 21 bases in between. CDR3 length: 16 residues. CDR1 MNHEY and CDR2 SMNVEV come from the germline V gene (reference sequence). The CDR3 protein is CASTRTPVGRTYEQYF. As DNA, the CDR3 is TGTGCCAGCACCCGCACCCCCGTAGGACGGACCTACGAGCAGTACTTC.

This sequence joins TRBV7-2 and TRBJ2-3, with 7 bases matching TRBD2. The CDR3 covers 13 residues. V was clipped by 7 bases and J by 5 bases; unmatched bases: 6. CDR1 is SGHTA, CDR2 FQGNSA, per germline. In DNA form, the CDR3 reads TGTGCCAGCACTAGCGGCGGGGGAGATACGCAGTATTTT. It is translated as CASTSGGGDTQYF.

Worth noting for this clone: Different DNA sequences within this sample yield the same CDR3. The CDR3 region has the DNA TGTGCCAGCAGTTTTCTAGGGGCAGATACGCAGTATTTT. The encoded protein is CASSFLGADTQYF. This chain uses TRBV27 with TRBJ2-3, with D maybe TRBD1 (5 bases). This CDR3 is built from 13 residues. CDR1 is MNHEY, CDR2 SMNVEV, per germline (reference sequence). V dropped 3 bases and J dropped 4 bases, with 8 bases sitting between them.

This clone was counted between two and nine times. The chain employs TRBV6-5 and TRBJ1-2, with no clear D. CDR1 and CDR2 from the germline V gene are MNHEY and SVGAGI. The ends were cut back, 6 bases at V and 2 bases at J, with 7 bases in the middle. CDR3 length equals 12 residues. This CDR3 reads CASRFKNYGYTF. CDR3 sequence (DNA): TGTGCCAGCAGGTTTAAGAACTATGGCTACACCTTC.

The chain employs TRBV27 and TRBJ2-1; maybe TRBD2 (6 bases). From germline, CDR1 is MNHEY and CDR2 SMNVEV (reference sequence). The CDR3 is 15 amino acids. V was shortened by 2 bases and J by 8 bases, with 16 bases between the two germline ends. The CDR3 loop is CASSLRGRSVDEQFF. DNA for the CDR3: TGTGCCAGCAGTTTACGGGGGAGGAGTGTAGATGAGCAGTTCTTC.

The DNA of the CDR3 is TGTGCCAGCAGTGAGGGGGGGCTGGCAGATACGCAGTATTTT. Its translation is CASSEGGLADTQYF. V usage is TRBV6-1 and J usage is TRBJ2-3, with D possibly being TRBD2 (7 bases). Germline V gene sequence: CDR1 MNHNS, CDR2 SASEGT. This CDR3 comprises 14 residues. Trimming pared 3 bases from V and 4 bases from J, leaving 11 bases between.

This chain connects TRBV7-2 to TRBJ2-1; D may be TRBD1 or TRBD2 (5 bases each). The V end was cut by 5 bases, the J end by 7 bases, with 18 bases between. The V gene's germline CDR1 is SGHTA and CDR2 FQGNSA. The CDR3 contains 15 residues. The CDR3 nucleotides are TGTGCCAGCAGCGGTACCGGGACCTGGAATAATGAGCAGTTCTTC. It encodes CASSGTGTWNNEQFF.

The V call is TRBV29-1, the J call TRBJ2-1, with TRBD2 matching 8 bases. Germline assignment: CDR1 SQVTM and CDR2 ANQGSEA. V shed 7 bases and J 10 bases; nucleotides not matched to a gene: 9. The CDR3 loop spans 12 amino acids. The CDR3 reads CSGTSGPREQFF. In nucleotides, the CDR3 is TGCAGCGGTACTAGCGGCCCTCGAGAGCAGTTCTTC.

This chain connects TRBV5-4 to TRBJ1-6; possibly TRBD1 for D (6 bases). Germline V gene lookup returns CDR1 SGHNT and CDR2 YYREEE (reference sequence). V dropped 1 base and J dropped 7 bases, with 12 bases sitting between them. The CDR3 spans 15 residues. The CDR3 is CASSLSDSVNSPLHF. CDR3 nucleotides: TGTGCCAGCAGCTTGTCGGACAGCGTAAATTCACCCCTCCACTTT.

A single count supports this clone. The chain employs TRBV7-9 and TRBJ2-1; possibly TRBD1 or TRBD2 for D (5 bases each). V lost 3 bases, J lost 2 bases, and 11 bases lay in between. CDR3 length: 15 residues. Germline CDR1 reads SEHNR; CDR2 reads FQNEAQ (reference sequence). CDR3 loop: CASSFRENPYNEQFF. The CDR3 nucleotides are TGTGCCAGCAGCTTCAGGGAGAACCCCTACAATGAGCAGTTCTTC.

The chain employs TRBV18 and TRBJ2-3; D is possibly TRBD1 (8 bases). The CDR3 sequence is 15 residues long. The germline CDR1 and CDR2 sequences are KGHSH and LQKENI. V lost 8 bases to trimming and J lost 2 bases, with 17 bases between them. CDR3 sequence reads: CASLQGGIVTDTQYF. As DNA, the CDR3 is TGTGCCAGCCTACAGGGGGGGATCGTCACAGATACGCAGTATTTT.

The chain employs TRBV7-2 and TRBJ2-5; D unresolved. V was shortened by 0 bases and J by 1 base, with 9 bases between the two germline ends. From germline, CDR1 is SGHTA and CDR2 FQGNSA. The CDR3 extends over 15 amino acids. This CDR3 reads CASSLAVAPQETQYF. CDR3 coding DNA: TGTGCCAGCAGCTTAGCAGTGGCACCCCAAGAGACCCAGTACTTC.

The CDR3 spells CASSQGTGKYEQYF. The CDR3, as DNA: TGTGCCAGCTCACAGGGAACAGGCAAGTACGAGCAGTACTTC. The V and J genes are TRBV18 and TRBJ2-7; D may be TRBD1 (5 bases). Trimming removed 4 bases at V and 4 bases at J, with 14 bases between. Germline CDR1 reads KGHSH; CDR2 reads LQKENI. This CDR3 region has 14 residues. The full variable domain, with the rest looked up from reference TRBV18 and TRBJ2-7, is NAGVMQNPRHLVRRRGQEARLRCSPMKGHSHVYWYRQLPEEGLKFMVYLQKENIIDESGMPKERFSAEFPKEGPSILRIQQVVRGDSAAYFCASSQGTGKYEQYFGPGTRLTVT.

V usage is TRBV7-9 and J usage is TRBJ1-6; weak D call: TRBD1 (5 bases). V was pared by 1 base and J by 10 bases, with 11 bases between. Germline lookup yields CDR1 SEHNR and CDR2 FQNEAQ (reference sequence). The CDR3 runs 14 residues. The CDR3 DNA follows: TGTGCCAGCAGCTTAGAGGGTGGGGGATCACCCCTCCACTTT. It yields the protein CASSLEGGGSPLHF.

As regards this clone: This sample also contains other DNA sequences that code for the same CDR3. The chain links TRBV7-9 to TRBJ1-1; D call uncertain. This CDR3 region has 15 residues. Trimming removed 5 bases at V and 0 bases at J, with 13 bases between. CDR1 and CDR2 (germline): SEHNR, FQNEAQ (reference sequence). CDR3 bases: TGTGCCAGCAGCCTAGACGGGCGCGTGAACACTGAAGCTTTCTTT. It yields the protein CASSLDGRVNTEAFF. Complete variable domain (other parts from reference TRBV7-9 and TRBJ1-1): DTGVSQNPRHKITKRGQNVTFRCDPISEHNRLYWYRQTLGQGPEFLTYFQNEAQLEKSRLLSDRFSAERPKGSFSTLEIQRTEQGDSAMYLCASSLDGRVNTEAFFGQGTRLTVV.

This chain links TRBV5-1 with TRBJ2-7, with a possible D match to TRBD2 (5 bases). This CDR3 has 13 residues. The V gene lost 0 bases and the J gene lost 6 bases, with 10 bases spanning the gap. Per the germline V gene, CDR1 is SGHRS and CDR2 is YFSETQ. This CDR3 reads CASSLAGMSEQYF. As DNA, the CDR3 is TGCGCCAGCAGCTTGGCGGGGATGTCCGAGCAGTACTTC.

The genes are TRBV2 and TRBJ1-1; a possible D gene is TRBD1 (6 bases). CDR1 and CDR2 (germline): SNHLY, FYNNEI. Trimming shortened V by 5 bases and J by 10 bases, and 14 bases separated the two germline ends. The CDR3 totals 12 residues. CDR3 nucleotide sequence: TGTGCCAGCAGTCTTCTCCAGGGGAGAGCTTTCTTT. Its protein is CASSLLQGRAFF.

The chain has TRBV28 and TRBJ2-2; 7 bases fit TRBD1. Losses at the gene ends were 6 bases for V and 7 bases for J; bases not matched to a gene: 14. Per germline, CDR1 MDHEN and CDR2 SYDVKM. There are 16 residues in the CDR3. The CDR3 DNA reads TGTGCCAGCAGGCCAAACGGACAGGTCAAACGCGGGGAGCTGTTTTTT. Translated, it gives CASRPNGQVKRGELFF.